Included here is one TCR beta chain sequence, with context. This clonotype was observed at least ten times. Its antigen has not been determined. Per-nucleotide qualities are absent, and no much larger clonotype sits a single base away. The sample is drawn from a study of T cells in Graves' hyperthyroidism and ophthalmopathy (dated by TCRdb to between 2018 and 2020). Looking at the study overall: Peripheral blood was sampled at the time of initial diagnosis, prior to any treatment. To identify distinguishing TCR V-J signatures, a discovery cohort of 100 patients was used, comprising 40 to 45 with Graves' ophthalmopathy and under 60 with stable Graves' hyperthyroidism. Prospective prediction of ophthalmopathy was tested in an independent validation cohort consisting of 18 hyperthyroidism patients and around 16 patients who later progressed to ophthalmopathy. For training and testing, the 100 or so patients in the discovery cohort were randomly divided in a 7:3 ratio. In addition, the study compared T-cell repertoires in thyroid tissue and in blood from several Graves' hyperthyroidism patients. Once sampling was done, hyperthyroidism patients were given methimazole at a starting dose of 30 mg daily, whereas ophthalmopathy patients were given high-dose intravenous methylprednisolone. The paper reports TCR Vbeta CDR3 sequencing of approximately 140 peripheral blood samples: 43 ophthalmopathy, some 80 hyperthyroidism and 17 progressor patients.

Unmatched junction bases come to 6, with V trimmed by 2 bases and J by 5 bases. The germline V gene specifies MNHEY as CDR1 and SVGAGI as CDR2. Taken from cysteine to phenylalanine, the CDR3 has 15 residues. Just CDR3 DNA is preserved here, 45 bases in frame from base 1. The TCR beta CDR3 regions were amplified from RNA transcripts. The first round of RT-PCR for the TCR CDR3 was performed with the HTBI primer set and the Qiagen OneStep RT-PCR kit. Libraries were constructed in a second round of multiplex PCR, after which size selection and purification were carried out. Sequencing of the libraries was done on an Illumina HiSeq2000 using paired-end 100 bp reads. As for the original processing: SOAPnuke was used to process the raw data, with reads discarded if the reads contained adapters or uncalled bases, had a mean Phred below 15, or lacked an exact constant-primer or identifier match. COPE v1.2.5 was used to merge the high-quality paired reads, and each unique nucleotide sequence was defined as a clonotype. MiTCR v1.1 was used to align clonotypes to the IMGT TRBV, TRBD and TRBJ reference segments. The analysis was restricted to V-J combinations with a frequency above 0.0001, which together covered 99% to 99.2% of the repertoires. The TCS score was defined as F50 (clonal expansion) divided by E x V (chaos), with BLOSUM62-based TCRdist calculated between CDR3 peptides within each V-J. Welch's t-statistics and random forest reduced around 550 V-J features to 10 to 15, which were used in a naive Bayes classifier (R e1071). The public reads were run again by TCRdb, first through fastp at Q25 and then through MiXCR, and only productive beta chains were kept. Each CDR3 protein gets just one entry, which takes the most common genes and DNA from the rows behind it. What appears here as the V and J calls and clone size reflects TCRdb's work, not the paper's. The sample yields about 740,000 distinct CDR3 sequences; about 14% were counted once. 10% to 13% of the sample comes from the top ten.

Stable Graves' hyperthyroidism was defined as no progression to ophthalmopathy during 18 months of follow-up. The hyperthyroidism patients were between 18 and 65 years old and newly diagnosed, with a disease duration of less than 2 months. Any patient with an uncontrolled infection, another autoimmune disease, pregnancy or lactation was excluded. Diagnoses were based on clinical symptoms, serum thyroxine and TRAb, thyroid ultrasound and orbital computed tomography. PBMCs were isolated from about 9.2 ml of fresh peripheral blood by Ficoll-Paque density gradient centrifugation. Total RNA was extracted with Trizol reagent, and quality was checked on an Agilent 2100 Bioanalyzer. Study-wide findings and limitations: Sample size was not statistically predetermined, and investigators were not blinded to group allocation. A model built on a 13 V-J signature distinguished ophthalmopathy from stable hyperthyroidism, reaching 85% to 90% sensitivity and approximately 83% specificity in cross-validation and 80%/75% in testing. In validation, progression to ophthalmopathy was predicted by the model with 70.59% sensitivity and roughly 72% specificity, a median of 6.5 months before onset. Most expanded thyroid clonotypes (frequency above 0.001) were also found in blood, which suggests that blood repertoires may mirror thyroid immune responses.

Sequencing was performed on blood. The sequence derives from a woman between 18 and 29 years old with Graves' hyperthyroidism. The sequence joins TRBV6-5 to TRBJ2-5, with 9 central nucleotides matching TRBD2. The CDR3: CASSYGGRAAETQYF. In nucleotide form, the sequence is TGTGCCAGCAGTTACGGCGGGAGGGCCGCCGAGACCCAGTACTTC.